This TCR beta chain was found in a study of blood T cell repertoires in COVID-19 (dated by TCRdb to 2018 to 2021). For the study in its entirety: The collaborator samples originated in the United States, Italy and Spain and spanned the acute and convalescent phases of COVID-19. The material from the prospective study consisted of cDNA or gDNA derived from T cells, B-cell-depleted T cells, or PBMCs. Subjects who had been exposed to COVID-19, were actively infected with it, or had recovered from it provided the deeply sampled blood TCRbeta repertoires that made up the dataset. The repertoires were made available in a free public database intended to serve as a resource for research on the immune response to SARS-CoV-2. The samples were drawn from the first 160 participants of the ongoing ImmuneRACE study and from 950 to 1,500 subjects provided by 6 global collaborators. A de-identified subject ID, COVID-19 status, age in years and sex were almost always included in the sample metadata. Where available, HLA class I and class II types were taken from metadata supplied by the sample provider and were not determined by assay-based typing.

Summary of the overall study and its limitations: Clinical and demographic metadata were provided uncurated, with the amount varying by source and participant.

On this clone: The antigen it recognizes is unknown. One base away there is no much larger clone; base qualities are not given.

TCRbeta CDR3 regions were amplified from genomic DNA by means of the immunoSEQ Assay, a bias-controlled multiplex PCR. The source study handled its data this way. Nucleated cell counts per sample were estimated from amplification of reference gene primers within the assay. Sequence reads were collapsed and filtered to measure the absolute abundance of every unique TCRbeta CDR3 rearrangement. For each sample, productive Simpson clonality was calculated as the square root of Simpson's diversity index over productive rearrangements. The table comes from immuneACCESS by way of TCRdb, which keeps in-frame sequences with V and J called. Part of the clones is missing from these tables; in studies checked, under half for an unresolved V gene and the rest for unknown reasons. V and J calls and clone size are as listed in that table; D and trimming were resolved from the DNA. The sample table contains around 280,000 clones; only one count was recorded for approximately 91% of them. The ten largest account for around 11% of the sample.

Unmatched junction bases come to 5, with V trimmed by 2 bases and J by 8 bases. Including the terminal cysteine and phenylalanine, the CDR3 comprises 15 residues. CDR3 DNA is the only sequence kept; it has 45 bases, read in frame from the first base. From a lookup of the germline V gene (reference sequence), CDR1 and CDR2 are SEHNR and FQNEAQ. One collaborating source in Seattle enrolled patients while the patients were actively infected and followed the patients over time throughout the course of disease. Collaborating institutions collected whole blood in K2EDTA tubes following their own protocols. For TCRbeta analysis, collaborator samples were shipped as frozen whole blood, as isolated PBMCs, or as DNA extracted from either sample type.

Sequencing was done on a sample of peripheral blood. The sequence was collected from a young woman with COVID-19, enrolled during active disease. The sequence is built from TRBV7-9 and TRBJ2-1; TRBD2 agrees with 11 junctional bases. The encoded CDR3 is CASSLQGLAADEQFF. In nucleotides, the sequence is TGTGCCAGCAGCTTACAGGGACTAGCGGCCGATGAGCAGTTCTTC.